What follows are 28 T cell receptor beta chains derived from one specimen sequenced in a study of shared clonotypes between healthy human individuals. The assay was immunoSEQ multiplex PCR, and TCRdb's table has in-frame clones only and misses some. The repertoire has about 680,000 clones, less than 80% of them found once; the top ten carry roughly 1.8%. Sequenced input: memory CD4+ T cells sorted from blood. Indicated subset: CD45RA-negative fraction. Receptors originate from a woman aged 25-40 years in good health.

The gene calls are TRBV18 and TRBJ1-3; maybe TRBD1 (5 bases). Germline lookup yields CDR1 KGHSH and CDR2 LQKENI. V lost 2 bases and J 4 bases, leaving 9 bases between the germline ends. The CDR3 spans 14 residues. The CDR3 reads CASSPDSLGNTIYF. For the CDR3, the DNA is TGTGCCAGCTCACCAGACAGCCTCGGAAACACCATATATTTT.

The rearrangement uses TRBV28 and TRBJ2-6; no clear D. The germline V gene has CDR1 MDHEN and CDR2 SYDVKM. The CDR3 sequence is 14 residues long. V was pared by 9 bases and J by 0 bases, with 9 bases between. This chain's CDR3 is CASLSLSGANVLTF. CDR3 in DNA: TGTGCCAGTTTGTCTCTCTCTGGGGCCAACGTCCTGACTTTC.

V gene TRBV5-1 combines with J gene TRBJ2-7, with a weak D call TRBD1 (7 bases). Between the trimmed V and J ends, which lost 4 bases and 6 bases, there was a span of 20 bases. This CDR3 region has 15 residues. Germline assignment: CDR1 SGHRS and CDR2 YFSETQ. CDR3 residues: CASSLEGQKGGEQYF. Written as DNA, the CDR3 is TGCGCCAGCAGCCTGGAGGGACAGAAGGGTGGCGAGCAGTACTTC.

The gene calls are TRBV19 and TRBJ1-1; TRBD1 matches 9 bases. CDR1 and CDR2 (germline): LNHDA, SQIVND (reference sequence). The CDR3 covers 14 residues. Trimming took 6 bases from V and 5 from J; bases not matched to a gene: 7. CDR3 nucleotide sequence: TGTGCCAGTAGATTGGACAGGGGATATACTGAAGCTTTCTTT. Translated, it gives CASRLDRGYTEAFF.

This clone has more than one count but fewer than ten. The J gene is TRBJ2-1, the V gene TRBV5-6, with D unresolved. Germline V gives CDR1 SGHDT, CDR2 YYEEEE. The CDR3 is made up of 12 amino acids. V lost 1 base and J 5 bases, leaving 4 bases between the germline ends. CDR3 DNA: TGTGCCAGCAGCTTGATCAACAATGAGCAGTTCTTC. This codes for CASSLINNEQFF.

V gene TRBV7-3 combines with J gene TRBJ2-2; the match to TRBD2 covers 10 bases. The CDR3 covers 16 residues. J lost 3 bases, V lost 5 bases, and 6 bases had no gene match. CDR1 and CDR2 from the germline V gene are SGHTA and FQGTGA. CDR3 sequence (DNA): TGTGCCAGCAGCATAGCGGGAGGTGAGGACACCGGGGAGCTGTTTTTT. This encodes CASSIAGGEDTGELFF.

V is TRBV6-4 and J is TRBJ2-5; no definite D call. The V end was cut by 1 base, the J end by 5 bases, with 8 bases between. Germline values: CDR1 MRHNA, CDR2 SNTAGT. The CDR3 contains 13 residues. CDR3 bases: TGTGCCAGCAGTGACTTGGACGGGGAGACCCAGTACTTC. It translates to CASSDLDGETQYF.

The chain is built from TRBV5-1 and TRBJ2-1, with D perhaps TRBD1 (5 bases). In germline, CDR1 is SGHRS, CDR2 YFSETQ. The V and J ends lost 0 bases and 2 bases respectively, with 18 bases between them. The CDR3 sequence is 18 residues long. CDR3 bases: TGCGCCAGCAGCTTGGCGCCAGGGAAACCCGGAACCTACAATGAGCAGTTCTTC. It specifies CASSLAPGKPGTYNEQFF.

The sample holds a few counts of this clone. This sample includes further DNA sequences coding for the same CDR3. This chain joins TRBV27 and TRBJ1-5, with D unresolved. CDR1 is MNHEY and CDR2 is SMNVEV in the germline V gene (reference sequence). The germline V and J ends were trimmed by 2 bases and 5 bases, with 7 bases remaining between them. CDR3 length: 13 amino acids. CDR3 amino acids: CASSLRGYQPQHF. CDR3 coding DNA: TGTGCCAGCAGTTTACGAGGGTATCAGCCCCAGCATTTT.

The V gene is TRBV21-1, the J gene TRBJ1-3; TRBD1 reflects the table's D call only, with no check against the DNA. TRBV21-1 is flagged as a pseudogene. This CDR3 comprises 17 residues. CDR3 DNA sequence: TGTGCCAGCAGCAAAGGCCCCCACAGGTCCTCTGGAAACACCATATATTTT. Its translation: CASSKGPHRSSGNTIYF.

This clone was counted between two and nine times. The CDR3 DNA is TGTGCCAGCAGTGAAGACAGGACGCACACCTTC. It yields the protein CASSEDRTHTF. V gene TRBV2 combines with J gene TRBJ1-2; tentative D call: TRBD1 (5 bases). Germline CDR1 and CDR2: SNHLY and FYNNEI. V was shortened by 1 base and J by 12 bases, with 9 bases between the two germline ends. CDR3 size: 11 residues. Combining the CDR3 with reference TRBV2 and TRBJ1-2 gives the whole variable domain EPEVTQTPSHQVTQMGQEVILRCVPISNHLYFYWYRQILGQKVEFLVSFYNNEISEKSEIFDDQFSVERPDGSNFTLKIRSTKLEDSAMYFCASSEDRTHTFGSGTRLTVV.

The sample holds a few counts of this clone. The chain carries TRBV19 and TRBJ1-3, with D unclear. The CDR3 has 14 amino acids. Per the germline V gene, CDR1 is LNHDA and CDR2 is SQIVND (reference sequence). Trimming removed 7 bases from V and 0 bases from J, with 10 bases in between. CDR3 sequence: CASMPGSSGNTIYF. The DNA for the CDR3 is TGTGCCAGTATGCCGGGGAGCTCTGGAAACACCATATATTTT.

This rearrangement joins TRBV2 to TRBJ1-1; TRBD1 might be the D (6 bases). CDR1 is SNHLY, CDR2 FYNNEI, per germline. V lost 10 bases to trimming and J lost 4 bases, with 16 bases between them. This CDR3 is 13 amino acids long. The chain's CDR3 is CATGRMGATEAFF. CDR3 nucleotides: TGTGCCACCGGCCGTATGGGGGCCACTGAAGCTTTCTTT.

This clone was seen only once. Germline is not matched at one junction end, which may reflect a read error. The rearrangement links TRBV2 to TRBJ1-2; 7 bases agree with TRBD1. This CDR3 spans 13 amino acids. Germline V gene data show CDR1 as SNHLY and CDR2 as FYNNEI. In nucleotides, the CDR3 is TGTGCCAGCAGCGAAGGGGGCTCAAATGGCTACACCTTC. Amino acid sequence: CASSEGGSNGYTF.

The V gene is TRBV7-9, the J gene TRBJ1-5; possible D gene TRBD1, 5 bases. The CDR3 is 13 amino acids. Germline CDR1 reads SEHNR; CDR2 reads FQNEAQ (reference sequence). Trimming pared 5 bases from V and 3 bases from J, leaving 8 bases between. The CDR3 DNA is TGTGCCAGCAGCCATGGACACAATCAGCCCCAGCATTTT. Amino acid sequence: CASSHGHNQPQHF.

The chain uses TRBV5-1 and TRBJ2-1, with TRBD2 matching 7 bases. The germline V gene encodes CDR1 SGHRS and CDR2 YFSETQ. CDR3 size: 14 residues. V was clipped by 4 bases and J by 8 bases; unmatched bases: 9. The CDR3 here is CASSDAGVVYEQFF. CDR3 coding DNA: TGCGCCAGCAGCGACGCGGGAGTAGTCTATGAGCAGTTCTTC. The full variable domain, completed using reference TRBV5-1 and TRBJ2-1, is KAGVTQTPRYLIKTRGQQVTLSCSPISGHRSVSWYQQTPGQGLQFLFEYFSETQRNKGNFPGRFSGRQFSNSRSEMNVSTLELGDSALYLCASSDAGVVYEQFFGPGTRLTVL.

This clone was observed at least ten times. The CDR3 reads CASIRDRGSIETQYF. In DNA form, the CDR3 reads TGTGCCAGCATCAGGGACAGGGGTTCGATTGAGACCCAGTACTTC. The chain employs TRBV6-5 and TRBJ2-5, with TRBD1 matching over 10 bases. Germline CDR1 and CDR2: MNHEY and SVGAGI. After removal of 7 bases from V and 5 bases from J, the junction contained 10 bases not matched to a gene. The CDR3 is 15 residues long.

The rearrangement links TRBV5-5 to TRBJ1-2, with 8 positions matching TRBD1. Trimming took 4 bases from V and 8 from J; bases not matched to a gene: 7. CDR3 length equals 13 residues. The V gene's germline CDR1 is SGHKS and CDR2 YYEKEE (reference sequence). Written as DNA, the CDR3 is TGTGCCAGCAGCATCGACAGGGGACGGGGCTACACCTTC. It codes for CASSIDRGRGYTF.

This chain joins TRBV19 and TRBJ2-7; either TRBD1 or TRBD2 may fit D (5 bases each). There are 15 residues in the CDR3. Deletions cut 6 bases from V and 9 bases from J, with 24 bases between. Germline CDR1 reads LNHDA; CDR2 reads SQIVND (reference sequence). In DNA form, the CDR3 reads TGTGCCAGTAGCTTCAGCCGGGACCTAACCTCGGGGCAGTACTTC. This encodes CASSFSRDLTSGQYF.

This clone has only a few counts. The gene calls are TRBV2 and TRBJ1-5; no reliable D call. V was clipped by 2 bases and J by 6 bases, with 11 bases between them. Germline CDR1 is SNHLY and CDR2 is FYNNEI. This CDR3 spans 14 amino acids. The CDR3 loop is CASSEWGSAQPQHF. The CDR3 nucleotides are TGTGCCAGCAGTGAATGGGGTTCTGCTCAGCCCCAGCATTTT.

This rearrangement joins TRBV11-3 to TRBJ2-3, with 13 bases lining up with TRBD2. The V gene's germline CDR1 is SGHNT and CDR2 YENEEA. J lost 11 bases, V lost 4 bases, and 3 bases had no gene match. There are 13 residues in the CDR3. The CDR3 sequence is CASSWTSGSWQYF. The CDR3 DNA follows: TGTGCCAGCAGCTGGACTAGCGGGAGTTGGCAGTATTTT.

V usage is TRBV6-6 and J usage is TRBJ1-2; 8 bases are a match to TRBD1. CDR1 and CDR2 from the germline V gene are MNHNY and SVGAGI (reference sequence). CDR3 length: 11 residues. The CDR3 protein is CVSGGAGGYTF. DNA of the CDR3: TGTGTATCAGGGGGCGCGGGCGGCTACACCTTC.

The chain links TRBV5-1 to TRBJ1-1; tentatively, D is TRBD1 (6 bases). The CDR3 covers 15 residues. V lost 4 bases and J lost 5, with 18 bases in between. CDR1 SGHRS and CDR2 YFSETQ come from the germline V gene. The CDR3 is CASSLSTGFGTEAFF. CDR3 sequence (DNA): TGCGCCAGCAGCCTCAGCACAGGGTTTGGAACTGAAGCTTTCTTT.

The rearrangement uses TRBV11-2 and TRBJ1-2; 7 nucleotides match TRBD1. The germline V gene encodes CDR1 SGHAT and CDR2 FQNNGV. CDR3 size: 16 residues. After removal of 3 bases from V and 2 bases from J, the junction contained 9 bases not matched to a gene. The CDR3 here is CASSFTGVGDNYGYTF. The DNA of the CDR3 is TGTGCCAGCAGCTTTACAGGGGTTGGCGACAACTATGGCTACACCTTC.

The CDR3 loop is CASSPGNPGNTIYF. The CDR3 region has the DNA TGTGCCAGCAGCCCGGGAAATCCGGGAAACACCATATATTTT. The chain has TRBV11-2 and TRBJ1-3; no definite D call. V dropped 5 bases and J dropped 4 bases, with 12 bases sitting between them. The CDR3 is made up of 14 amino acids. The germline gives CDR1 SGHAT, CDR2 FQNNGV.

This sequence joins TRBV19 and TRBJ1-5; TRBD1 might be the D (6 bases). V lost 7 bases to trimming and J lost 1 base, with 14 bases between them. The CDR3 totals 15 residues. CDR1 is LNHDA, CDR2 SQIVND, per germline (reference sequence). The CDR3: CASTAGTTSNQPQHF. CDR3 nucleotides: TGTGCCAGTACTGCAGGGACAACAAGCAATCAGCCCCAGCATTTT. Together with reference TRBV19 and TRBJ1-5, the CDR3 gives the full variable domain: DGGITQSPKYLFRKEGQNVTLSCEQNLNHDAMYWYRQDPGQGLRLIYYSQIVNDFQKGDIAEGYSVSREKKESFPLTVTSAQKNPTAFYLCASTAGTTSNQPQHFGDGTRLSIL.

In nucleotides, the CDR3 is TGCAGCGTTGAGCTCCCCGGGACTTCCCGGTACTTC. Protein: CSVELPGTSRYF. The rearrangement uses TRBV29-1 and TRBJ2-7; a possible D gene is TRBD2 (6 bases). The V gene's germline CDR1 is SQVTM and CDR2 ANQGSEA. The V gene lost 3 bases and the J gene lost 12 bases, with 18 bases spanning the gap. The CDR3 runs to 12 residues.

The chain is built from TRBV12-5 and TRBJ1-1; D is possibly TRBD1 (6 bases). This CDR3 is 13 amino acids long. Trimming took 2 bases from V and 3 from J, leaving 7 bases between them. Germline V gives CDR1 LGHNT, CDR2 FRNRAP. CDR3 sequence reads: CASGLRTDTEAFF. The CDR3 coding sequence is TGTGCTAGTGGTTTGCGGACAGACACTGAAGCTTTCTTT.